The sequence of this T cell receptor (beta chain) was determined in a study of T cells in Graves' hyperthyroidism and ophthalmopathy. Each diagnosis was grounded in clinical symptoms, serum thyroxine and TRAb, thyroid ultrasound, and orbital computed tomography. The PBMCs were taken from about 9.7 ml of fresh peripheral blood. Amplification of TCR beta CDR3 regions was performed using RNA transcripts as template. First-round RT-PCR with HTBI primers amplified the TCR CDR3 region. MiXCR was run by TCRdb on the multiplex PCR reads, yielding one entry per CDR3 protein. The table has roughly 99,000 distinct CDR3 sequences, 16% seen once. This clonotype was found many times. The antigen is undetermined. General observations from the study: In the blood, most expanded thyroid clonotypes above 0.001 appeared as well.

This receptor was obtained from a woman aged 45-65 years with Graves' hyperthyroidism. The source material was blood.

The CDR3 DNA reads as TGCAGTGCTAGAGGTCTTGTCAGCGAGCAGTACTTC. This codes for CSARGLVSEQYF. V gene TRBV20-1 combines with J gene TRBJ2-7; D remains unclear. The germline V gene has CDR1 DFQATT and CDR2 SNEGSKA (reference sequence). Trimming took 1 base from V and 6 from J, leaving 10 bases between them. The CDR3 has 12 amino acids.